This is a list of T cell receptor beta chains from one sample in a study of blood T cell repertoires in COVID-19. Data came from immunoSEQ multiplex PCR; TCRdb stores just in-frame clones and leaves some out. The profile shows some 210,000 clones, roughly nine tenths of them singletons. Sequencing was performed on peripheral blood. These receptors were obtained from a young man with acute or convalescent COVID-19. CDR3s include the opening cysteine and the closing phenylalanine or tryptophan. The D gene is left open where the match is weak. Only part of the rows carry a size: once, few, many, or a class if the clone is expanded.

v_call	clone_size	d_call	j_call	cdr3_aa	cdr3_nt
TRBV27	-	TRBD1	TRBJ2-1	CASRQGDNEQFF	TGTGCCAGCCGACAGGGGGACAATGAGCAGTTCTTC
TRBV4-1	few	-	TRBJ1-3	CASSQEPSGSGNTIYF	TGCGCCAGCAGCCAAGAGCCTTCGGGCTCTGGAAACACCATATATTTT
TRBV2	-	-	TRBJ1-1	CASSELRGRPESEAFF	TGTGCCAGCAGTGAACTCAGGGGCCGGCCGGAGAGTGAAGCTTTCTTT
TRBV5-1	-	TRBD2	TRBJ2-1	CASSSLAGGPSEQFF	TGCGCCAGCAGCTCACTAGCGGGGGGGCCTAGTGAGCAGTTCTTC
TRBV11-2	-	TRBD1	TRBJ1-1	CASSTTGGALNTEAFF	TGTGCCAGCAGCACAACAGGGGGCGCCCTAAACACTGAAGCTTTCTTT
TRBV7-2	-	-	TRBJ2-3	CASSFVAASGTQYF	TGTGCCAGCAGCTTTGTGGCCGCGTCGGGTACGCAGTATTTT
TRBV7-2	-	TRBD1	TRBJ2-7	CASSQQPGQISYEQYF	TGTGCCAGCAGCCAGCAACCGGGACAGATCTCCTACGAGCAGTACTTC
TRBV28	once	-	TRBJ2-7	CASSAAGGQGSLKQYF	TGTGCCAGCAGCGCTGCAGGGGGGCAGGGCAGTTTAAAGCAGTACTTC
TRBV11-1	-	-	TRBJ1-1	CASSLNRVANTEAFF	TGTGCCAGCAGCTTAAACAGGGTAGCAAACACTGAAGCTTTCTTT
TRBV2	-	TRBD1	TRBJ1-2	CASSSDRGPNYGYTF	TGTGCCAGCAGTTCAGACAGGGGGCCTAACTATGGCTACACCTTC
TRBV29-1	-	-	TRBJ2-3	CSVERDSSTDTQYF	TGCAGCGTTGAAAGGGACTCTAGCACAGATACGCAGTATTTT
TRBV15	-	TRBD2	TRBJ2-7	CATSRGRGVEQYF	TGTGCCACCAGCAGAGGGCGGGGGGTCGAGCAGTACTTC
TRBV30	-	-	TRBJ1-4	CAWSARGAGNEKLFF	TGTGCCTGGAGTGCCAGGGGAGCAGGAAATGAAAAACTGTTTTTT
TRBV28	-	-	TRBJ1-1	CASSFRGNTEAFF	TGTGCCAGCAGTTTTAGGGGGAATACTGAAGCTTTCTTT
TRBV18	-	-	TRBJ1-1	CASSSNTGNTEAFF	TGTGCCAGCTCATCTAATACAGGAAACACTGAAGCTTTCTTT
TRBV10-3	-	TRBD1	TRBJ1-6	CAIRADREVGSPLHF	TGTGCCATCAGAGCGGACAGGGAGGTAGGGTCACCCCTCCACTTT